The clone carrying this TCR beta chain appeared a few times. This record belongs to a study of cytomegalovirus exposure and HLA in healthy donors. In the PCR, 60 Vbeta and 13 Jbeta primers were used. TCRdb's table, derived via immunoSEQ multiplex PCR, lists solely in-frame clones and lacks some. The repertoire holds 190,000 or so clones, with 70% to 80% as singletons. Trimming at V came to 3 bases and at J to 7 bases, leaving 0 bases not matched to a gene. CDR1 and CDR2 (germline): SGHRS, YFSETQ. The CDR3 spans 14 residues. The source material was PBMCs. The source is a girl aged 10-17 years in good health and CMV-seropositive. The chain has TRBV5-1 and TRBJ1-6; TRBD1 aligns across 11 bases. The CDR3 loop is CASSWDRGNSPLHF. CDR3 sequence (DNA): TGCGCCAGCAGCTGGGACAGGGGGAATTCACCCCTCCACTTT.